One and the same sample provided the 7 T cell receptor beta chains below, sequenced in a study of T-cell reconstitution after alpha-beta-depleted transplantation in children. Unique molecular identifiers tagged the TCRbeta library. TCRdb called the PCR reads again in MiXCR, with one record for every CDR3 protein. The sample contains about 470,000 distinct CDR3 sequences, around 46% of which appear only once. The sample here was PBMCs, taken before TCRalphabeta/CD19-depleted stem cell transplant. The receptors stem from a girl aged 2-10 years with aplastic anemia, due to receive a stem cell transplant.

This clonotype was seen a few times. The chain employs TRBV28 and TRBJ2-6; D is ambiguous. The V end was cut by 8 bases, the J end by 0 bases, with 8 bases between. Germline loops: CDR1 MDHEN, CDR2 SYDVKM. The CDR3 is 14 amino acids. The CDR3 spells CASRTSSGANVLTF. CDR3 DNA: TGTGCCAGCCGTACCAGCTCTGGGGCCAACGTCCTGACTTTC.

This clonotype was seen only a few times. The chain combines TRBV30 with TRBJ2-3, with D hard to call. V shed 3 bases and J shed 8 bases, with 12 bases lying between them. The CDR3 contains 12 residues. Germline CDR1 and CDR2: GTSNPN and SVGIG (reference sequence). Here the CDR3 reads CAWSIGLGTQYF. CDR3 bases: TGTGCCTGGAGCATAGGTCTCGGTACGCAGTATTTT.

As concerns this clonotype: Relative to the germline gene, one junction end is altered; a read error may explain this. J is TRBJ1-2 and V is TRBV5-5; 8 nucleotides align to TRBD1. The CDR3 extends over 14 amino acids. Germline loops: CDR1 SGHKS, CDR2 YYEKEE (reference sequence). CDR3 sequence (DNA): TGTGCCAGCGGCCCTCCGGGACAGGTACTTGGCCACACCTTC. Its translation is CASGPPGQVLGHTF. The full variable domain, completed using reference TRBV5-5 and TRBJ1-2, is DAGVTQSPTHLIKTRGQQVTLRCSPISGHKSVSWYQQVLGQGPQFIFQYYEKEERGRGNFPDRFSARQFPNYSSELNVNALLLGDSALYLCASGPPGQVLGHTFGSGTRLTVV.

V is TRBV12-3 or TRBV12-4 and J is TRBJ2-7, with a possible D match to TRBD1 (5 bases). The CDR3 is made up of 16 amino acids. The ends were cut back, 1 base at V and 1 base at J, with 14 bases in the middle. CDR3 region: CASSLGGRQRSYEQYF. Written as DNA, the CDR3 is TGTGCCAGCAGTTTAGGGGGCCGACAGAGGTCCTACGAGCAGTACTTC.

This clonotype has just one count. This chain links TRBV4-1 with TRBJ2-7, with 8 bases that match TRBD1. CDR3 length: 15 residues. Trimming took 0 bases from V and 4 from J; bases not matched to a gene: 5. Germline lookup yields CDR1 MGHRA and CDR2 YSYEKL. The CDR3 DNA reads TGCGCCAGCAGCCAAGATCAGGGGGCGAGTTACGAGCAGTACTTC. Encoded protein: CASSQDQGASYEQYF.

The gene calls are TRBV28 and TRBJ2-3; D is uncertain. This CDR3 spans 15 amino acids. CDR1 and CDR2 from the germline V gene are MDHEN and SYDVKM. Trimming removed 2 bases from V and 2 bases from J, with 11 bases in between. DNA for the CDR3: TGTGCCAGCAGTTTAGGTGTGGGGTACACAGATACGCAGTATTTT. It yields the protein CASSLGVGYTDTQYF.

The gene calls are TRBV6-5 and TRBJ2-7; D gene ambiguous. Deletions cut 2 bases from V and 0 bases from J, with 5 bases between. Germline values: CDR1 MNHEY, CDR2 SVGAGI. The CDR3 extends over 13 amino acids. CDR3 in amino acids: CASSYPGSYEQYF. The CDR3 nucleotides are TGTGCCAGCAGTTACCCAGGCTCCTACGAGCAGTACTTC.